This T cell receptor beta chain is from a study of blood T cell repertoires in COVID-19. At the level of the study: Acute and convalescent COVID-19 samples came from the United States, Italy and Spain. Sources were T cells, B-cell-depleted T cells, or PBMCs; the material itself was cDNA or gDNA.

The CDR3 runs to 15 residues. From germline, CDR1 is MGHRA and CDR2 YSYEKL. V was shortened by 4 bases and J by 5 bases, with 17 bases between the two germline ends. This clone has more than one count but fewer than ten. Source study methods: Scientists estimated how many nucleated cells there were by amplifying reference gene primers. Measured with immunoSEQ multiplex PCR; TCRdb has only the in-frame clones, and not every one. The V and J calls and clone size were taken over from that table, and D and trimming were inferred from the DNA. This sample yields about 64,000 clones, of which around 76% are seen a single time; around 5% belongs to the top ten.

Sequencing input: peripheral blood. The TCR comes from a human donor in a cohort sampled during active COVID-19. The chain couples TRBV4-1 to TRBJ1-1; D unclear. DNA for the CDR3: TGCGCCAGCAGCCCAACATCGTCGGGGATAACTGAAGCTTTCTTT. Translation: CASSPTSSGITEAFF.